A single sample is the source of the 16 T cell receptor beta chains below, sequenced in a study of identical twins. MiXCR, applied by TCRdb to the 5' RACE reads, yields one record per CDR3 protein. The repertoire holds under 500,000 distinct CDR3 sequences, with roughly an eighth as singletons. The same data also went into a second study, on yellow fever vaccine responses in identical twins.

Sequencing was carried out using CD4+ T cells sorted from blood. The receptors stem from a woman between 18 and 29 years old in good health.

Only one count was recorded for this clonotype. The rearrangement joins TRBV2 to TRBJ1-6; the D gene is possibly TRBD1 (6 bases). V dropped 1 base and J dropped 6 bases, with 10 bases sitting between them. The length of the CDR3 is 15 residues. The germline CDR1 and CDR2 sequences are SNHLY and FYNNEI. CDR3: CASSEEGGVNSPLHF. The CDR3 DNA reads TGTGCCAGCAGTGAAGAAGGGGGGGTTAATTCACCCCTCCACTTT.

This chain links TRBV4-2 with TRBJ2-2; 8 bases align to TRBD1. The V segment lost 5 bases and the J segment 2 bases; nucleotides outside the gene matches: 10. CDR1 LGHNA and CDR2 YNFKEQ come from the germline V gene. CDR3 size: 17 residues. For the CDR3, the DNA is TGTGCCAGCAGCGTCCAGAGCAGGGGGCCTAACACCGGGGAGCTGTTTTTT. It specifies CASSVQSRGPNTGELFF.

The chain links TRBV28 to TRBJ2-3, with D possibly called TRBD1 or TRBD2 (5 bases each). This CDR3 comprises 14 residues. V gave up 7 bases and J gave up 1 base, with 12 bases separating them. Germline CDR1 and CDR2: MDHEN and SYDVKM. CDR3 sequence (DNA): TGTGCCAGCACCTGGCAGGGAGGCACAGATACGCAGTATTTT. It yields the protein CASTWQGGTDTQYF.

This clonotype was seen many times. The V gene is TRBV27, the J gene TRBJ1-2; unclear D gene. V dropped 6 bases and J dropped 5 bases, with 16 bases sitting between them. CDR3 length: 14 residues. CDR1 MNHEY and CDR2 SMNVEV come from the germline V gene (reference sequence). DNA for the CDR3: TGTGCCAGCAGGGATCCTAGGCCAGGTTATGGCTACACCTTC. This translates into CASRDPRPGYGYTF.

This sequence joins TRBV7-2 and TRBJ2-1; D is uncertain. Trimming stripped 2 bases from V and 5 bases from J, with 16 bases between. The CDR3 is 16 amino acids. CDR1 and CDR2 (germline): SGHTA, FQGNSA. The DNA of the CDR3 is TGTGCCAGCAGCTTATATCCGCCCCCGGCGGACAATGAGCAGTTCTTC. Protein sequence: CASSLYPPPADNEQFF.

This clonotype was counted ten times or more. The chain recombines TRBV12-3 or TRBV12-4 with TRBJ2-1, with D unclear. This CDR3 is 15 amino acids long. Trimming stripped 3 bases from V and 0 bases from J, with 9 bases between. Here the CDR3 DNA reads TGTGCCAGCAGTTTTGACTCTAGCTCCTACAATGAGCAGTTCTTC. This gives the protein CASSFDSSSYNEQFF.

This clonotype was seen a handful of times. The genes are TRBV11-2 and TRBJ2-5, with D possibly matching TRBD2 (6 bases). The CDR3 sequence is 15 residues long. V gave up 0 bases and J gave up 4 bases, with 12 bases separating them. The germline CDR1 and CDR2 sequences are SGHAT and FQNNGV. CDR3 nucleotides: TGTGCCAGCAGCTTAGACGGTTGGGGAGGAGAGACCCAGTACTTC. This translates into CASSLDGWGGETQYF.

This clonotype has just a few counts. This chain joins TRBV9 and TRBJ2-5, with TRBD2 matching over 7 bases. Trimming removed 0 bases from V and 6 bases from J; junction bases left unmatched: 8. Germline V gene sequence: CDR1 SGDLS, CDR2 YYNGEE. The CDR3 contains 15 residues. The CDR3 DNA is TGTGCCAGCAGCGTAGAGAGCGGGGTCGGACAGACCCAGTACTTC. As protein: CASSVESGVGQTQYF. Full variable domain (outside the CDR3, taken from reference TRBV9 and TRBJ2-5): DSGVTQTPKHLITATGQRVTLRCSPRSGDLSVYWYQQSLDQGLQFLIQYYNGEERAKGNILERFSAQQFPDLHSELNLSSLELGDSALYFCASSVESGVGQTQYFGPGTRLLVL.

This clonotype turned up a few times. The chain links TRBV7-9 to TRBJ1-1; 10 nucleotides agree with TRBD1. Germline V lookup: CDR1 SEHNR, CDR2 FQNEAQ (reference sequence). This CDR3 is built from 17 residues. The V segment lost 5 bases and the J segment 5 bases; nucleotides outside the gene matches: 14. The CDR3 spells CASSTQTGGVGGTEAFF. The CDR3 DNA reads as TGTGCCAGCAGCACCCAGACAGGGGGCGTAGGTGGGACTGAAGCTTTCTTT.

There are a few counts of this clonotype. This chain connects TRBV3-1 to TRBJ1-2; D is unresolved. Between the trimmed V and J ends, which lost 4 bases and 4 bases, there was a span of 13 bases. The germline CDR1 and CDR2 sequences are LGHDT and YNNKEL (reference sequence). This CDR3 has 14 amino acids. The CDR3 spells CASSRTDGSYGYTF. The CDR3 DNA reads TGTGCCAGCAGCCGCACAGACGGAAGCTATGGCTACACCTTC.

This chain connects TRBV6-1 to TRBJ2-2; 9 bases match TRBD1. The CDR3 sequence is 14 residues long. The V gene's germline CDR1 is MNHNS and CDR2 SASEGT. V gave up 6 bases and J gave up 4 bases; unmatched junction bases: 3. CDR3 protein: CASSQQGATGELFF. The DNA of the CDR3 is TGTGCCAGCAGCCAACAGGGGGCCACCGGGGAGCTGTTTTTT.

This clonotype appeared a few times. This CDR3 is CSARSSPAGIQETQYF. DNA for the CDR3: TGCAGTGCTAGATCATCCCCGGCGGGTATCCAAGAGACCCAGTACTTC. The genes are TRBV20-1 and TRBJ2-5, with a possible D match to TRBD2 (5 bases). Trimming removed 2 bases at V and 1 base at J, with 17 bases between. Germline V CDR1 and CDR2: DFQATT, SNEGSKA (reference sequence). This CDR3 region has 16 residues.

The CDR3 loop reads CSARDAGFGQETQYF. The CDR3, as DNA: TGCAGTGCTAGAGATGCAGGGTTTGGCCAAGAGACCCAGTACTTC. The chain recombines TRBV20-1 with TRBJ2-5; possible D gene TRBD1, 5 bases. Germline assignment: CDR1 DFQATT and CDR2 SNEGSKA (reference sequence). V dropped 0 bases and J dropped 1 base, with 12 bases sitting between them. This CDR3 is built from 15 residues.

This clonotype was counted a few times. This rearrangement joins TRBV3-1 to TRBJ2-3; no clear D gene. The V and J ends lost 7 bases and 2 bases respectively, with 10 bases between them. Per the germline V gene, CDR1 is LGHDT and CDR2 is YNNKEL (reference sequence). The CDR3 is 13 residues long. In DNA form, the CDR3 reads TGTGCCAGCAACAAGAGATCCACAGATACGCAGTATTTT. Translation: CASNKRSTDTQYF.

Many counts were recorded for this clonotype. The V gene is TRBV3-1, the J gene TRBJ2-5; 12 nucleotides line up with TRBD2. CDR1 is LGHDT, CDR2 YNNKEL, per germline (reference sequence). This CDR3 has 16 amino acids. Trimming removed 4 bases from V and 5 bases from J; junction bases left unmatched: 8. CDR3 nucleotide sequence: TGTGCCAGCAGCCGACGGACTAGCGGGGCGGGGGAGACCCAGTACTTC. Translation: CASSRRTSGAGETQYF.

The genes are TRBV28 and TRBJ2-7; possible D gene TRBD1, 6 bases. CDR1 is MDHEN and CDR2 is SYDVKM in the germline V gene. This CDR3 has 14 amino acids. V was shortened by 3 bases and J by 3 bases, with 12 bases between the two germline ends. CDR3 loop: CASSFSQGRYEQYF. The CDR3 DNA reads TGTGCCAGCAGTTTCTCCCAGGGGCGCTACGAGCAGTACTTC. Using reference TRBV28 and TRBJ2-7 for the parts outside the CDR3, the full variable domain is DVKVTQSSRYLVKRTGEKVFLECVQDMDHENMFWYRQDPGLGLRLIYFSYDVKMKEKGDIPEGYSVSREKKERFSLILESASTNQTSMYLCASSFSQGRYEQYFGPGTRLTVT.